These 9 T cell receptor beta chains were all obtained from the same sample, sequenced in a study of metastatic and nonmetastatic thyroid tumors. Nobody among the patients had been given any treatment before thyroid surgery. Using MiXCR, TCRdb re-called clones from the PCR reads. The table lists fewer than 35,000 clones, just under 30% of them singletons. Sequenced: blood. The origin of the receptors is a female donor with papillary thyroid cancer or a benign thyroid nodule (not recorded which). Some clones in this sample may be carry-over from other donors' samples.

This chain uses TRBV20-1 with TRBJ1-4, with TRBD1 matching over 11 bases. Germline V CDR1 and CDR2: DFQATT, SNEGSKA (reference sequence). J was trimmed by 7 bases and V by 5 bases; bases with no gene match: 6. This CDR3 is 14 amino acids long. CDR3 DNA sequence: TGCAGTGCTTCCCGGGACAGGGGGTTTGAAAAACTGTTTTTT. Its translation is CSASRDRGFEKLFF.

The CDR3 DNA sequence: TGTGCCAGCAGTGCCGGACTAGCGGGATTGTCCTACAATGAGCAGTTCTTC. Protein: CASSAGLAGLSYNEQFF. This chain links TRBV27 with TRBJ2-1, with 12 bases fitting TRBD2. The CDR3 runs to 17 residues. Germline CDR1 is MNHEY and CDR2 is SMNVEV (reference sequence). J gave up 1 base and V 5 bases, and 6 bases lay outside the gene matches.

This clone was picked up a small number of times. The chain couples TRBV25-1 to TRBJ1-2; tentative D call: TRBD1 (6 bases). V shed 4 bases and J shed 7 bases, with 13 bases lying between them. Germline CDR1 and CDR2: MGHDK and SYGVNS. The CDR3 spans 13 residues. CDR3 nucleotides: TGTGCCAGCAGTGTGGACAGCTCGAGTGGCTACACCTTC. Its translation: CASSVDSSSGYTF.

This clone was recorded a few times. The chain combines TRBV28 with TRBJ1-2; D possibly corresponds to TRBD1 (6 bases). V lost 5 bases, J lost 1 base, and 20 bases lay in between. Germline CDR1 MDHEN, CDR2 SYDVKM. CDR3 length equals 17 residues. The CDR3 is CASSPLTGTRVNYGYTF. The CDR3 DNA reads as TGTGCCAGCAGTCCGTTAACCGGGACAAGGGTTAACTATGGCTACACCTTC.

V gene TRBV20-1 combines with J gene TRBJ2-5, with 12 bases aligning to TRBD2. Losses at the gene ends were 3 bases for V and 5 bases for J; bases not matched to a gene: 7. The CDR3 spans 15 residues. Germline CDR1 is DFQATT and CDR2 is SNEGSKA (reference sequence). The CDR3 DNA reads as TGCAGTGCTAGGACACTAGCGGGAGGTCTGGAGACCCAGTACTTC. It codes for CSARTLAGGLETQYF.

The rearrangement joins TRBV25-1 to TRBJ2-1; the match to TRBD2 covers 13 bases. Trimming at V came to 2 bases and at J to 7 bases, leaving 2 bases not matched to a gene. Germline-derived CDR1 and CDR2 are MGHDK and SYGVNS. The CDR3 is made up of 15 amino acids. As DNA, the CDR3 is TGTGCCAGCAGTGAAACTAGCGGGAGGGCGAATGAGCAGTTCTTC. Its protein is CASSETSGRANEQFF. Drawing the rest from reference TRBV25-1 and TRBJ2-1, the complete variable domain is EADIYQTPRYLVIGTGKKITLECSQTMGHDKMYWYQQDPGMELHLIHYSYGVNSTEKGDLSSESTVSRIRTEHFPLTLESARPSHTSQYLCASSETSGRANEQFFGPGTRLTVL.

This clone was found once. The rearrangement links TRBV20-1 to TRBJ1-2; TRBD1 might be the D (5 bases). The CDR3 contains 13 residues. The germline V gene encodes CDR1 DFQATT and CDR2 SNEGSKA (reference sequence). CDR3 region: CNAVDNANYGYTF. CDR3 DNA sequence: TGCAATGCCGTGGACAACGCTAACTATGGCTACACCTTC.

This rearrangement joins TRBV5-1 to TRBJ2-7; the match to TRBD1 covers 9 bases. The trim removed 3 bases at V and 2 bases at J, leaving 3 bases unmatched. The germline V gene has CDR1 SGHRS and CDR2 YFSETQ. There are 14 residues in the CDR3. CDR3 protein: CASSWNRGPYEQYF. CDR3 coding DNA: TGCGCCAGCAGCTGGAACAGGGGGCCCTACGAGCAGTACTTC. Full variable domain (outside the CDR3, taken from reference TRBV5-1 and TRBJ2-7): KAGVTQTPRYLIKTRGQQVTLSCSPISGHRSVSWYQQTPGQGLQFLFEYFSETQRNKGNFPGRFSGRQFSNSRSEMNVSTLELGDSALYLCASSWNRGPYEQYFGPGTRLTVT.

On this clone itself: A read error may account for a junction end that differs from germline. The chain employs TRBV19 and TRBJ2-5, with TRBD2 matching over 9 bases. The CDR3 runs 16 residues. The V gene's germline CDR1 is LNHDA and CDR2 SQIVND (reference sequence). Here the CDR3 reads CASSAWTSEDQETHYF. The CDR3 DNA reads TGTGCCAGTAGTGCCTGGACTAGCGAAGACCAAGAGACCCATTACTTC. The whole variable domain, filled in from reference TRBV19 and TRBJ2-5, reads DGGITQSPKYLFRKEGQNVTLSCEQNLNHDAMYWYRQDPGQGLRLIYYSQIVNDFQKGDIAEGYSVSREKKESFPLTVTSAQKNPTAFYLCASSAWTSEDQETHYFGPGTRLLVL.